This T cell receptor (beta chain) was found in a study of beta chain features in type 1 diabetes. Since all of the isolated RNA was reverse transcribed, expressed TCRB transcripts were what got sequenced. Sequencing was performed with immunoSEQ multiplex PCR; in TCRdb, only in-frame clones are kept and a portion is missing. This table has about 52,000 clones, roughly 39% appearing once. Note on this clone: The antigen remains undetermined.

The length of the CDR3 is 15 residues. Germline trimming cut 3 bases from V and 4 bases from J; bases unmatched to any gene: 5. Germline lookup yields CDR1 LGHNA and CDR2 YNFKEQ. The study's findings and limits: Patients with Type 1 diabetes showed moderately but significantly shorter TCRB CDR3s in all four CD4+ subsets.

The chain is built from TRBV4-2 and TRBJ1-3; 8 nucleotides match TRBD1. The clonotype originates from a man younger than 40 with type 1 diabetes. Sequenced sample: Tregs from blood. Written as DNA, the CDR3 is TGTGCCAGCAGCCACCCAGGGGGCAGGGGAAACACCATATATTTT. Protein product: CASSHPGGRGNTIYF.